This TCR beta chain derives from a study of blood T cells in healthy people across ages. Study-level results: Across the age range, TCR beta diversity per million T cells fell in a roughly linear way. Estimated diversity across one million T cells was deemed an underestimate.

For the second PCR, which ran for about 6 to 11 cycles, a sample-barcoded 5' primer and a J-beta primer mix were used. In TCRdb, the 5' RACE reads were re-called with MiXCR into one record per CDR3 protein. Among roughly 550,000 distinct CDR3 sequences listed, approximately 25% were seen once. In germline, CDR1 is LNHNV, CDR2 YYDKDF (reference sequence). The CDR3 covers 17 residues. Each donor had 7.5 to 10 milliliters of peripheral blood drawn. Note on this clonotype: As yet, its antigen is unknown. A junction end diverges from the germline sequence, so it may reflect a read error.

A further study also used this sample, focusing on T cells of mothers and their children. That source adds: A few healthy Caucasian mothers served as donors, and their six children did as well.

The sample taken for sequencing was blood. This TCR was recovered from a boy younger than 18 in good health. The chain couples TRBV15 to TRBJ1-1; unclear D gene. The CDR3 bases are TGTGCCATCAGCAGAAAAAAGATTCAGGCCGCGATCTCTGAAGCTTTCTTT. This gives the protein CAISRKKIQAAISEAFF.